Listed below are T cell receptor beta chains from one sample, sequenced in a study of PD-1 blockade in classical Hodgkin lymphoma. Clones were read by immunoSEQ multiplex PCR, and TCRdb kept only the in-frame ones, dropping some. The table lists under 40,000 clones, 75% to 85% of them singletons. Sequencing used peripheral blood mononuclear cells (PBMCs), obtained before the fourth cycle of nivolumab. The receptors shown here come from a human donor with classical Hodgkin lymphoma. The CDR3 runs from the conserved cysteine through the conserved F or W. Fields, in order: J gene, clone size, D gene, V gene, CDR3 DNA, CDR3 protein. The D gene is left open where the match is weak. Only some rows state a clone size, as once, few, many or a class for expanded clones.

TRBJ1-5 | NA | NA | TRBV7-9 | TGTGCCAGCAGCTTAGCAGGGTCGGATCAGCCCCAGCATTTT | CASSLAGSDQPQHF
TRBJ2-7 | once | NA | TRBV7-2 | TGTGCCAGCAGCGAGGTCCGCCTCTACGAGCAGTACTTC | CASSEVRLYEQYF
TRBJ2-7 | NA | NA | TRBV7-2 | TGTGCCAGCAGCTTAGGCGCCGGTTACGAGCAGTACTTC | CASSLGAGYEQYF
TRBJ2-7 | NA | NA | TRBV23-1 | TGCGCCAGCAGTCAAACAAGAAATTTGTGGGAGCAGTACTTC | CASSQTRNLWEQYF
TRBJ2-7 | NA | NA | TRBV5-8 | TGTGCCAGCAGCTTGGCCATTACCGAGCAGTACTTC | CASSLAITEQYF
TRBJ1-2 | NA | TRBD1 | TRBV18 | TGTGCCAGCTCACAGCGGACAGGGGATGGCTACACCTTC | CASSQRTGDGYTF
TRBJ1-2 | NA | TRBD1 | TRBV30 | TGTGCCTGGAGTCTAACCGGGACAGGGATTGGTGCTGGCTACACCTTC | CAWSLTGTGIGAGYTF
TRBJ2-5 | NA | NA | TRBV14 | TGTGCCAGCAGCCAGGCAGGGCGAGAGACCCAGTACTTC | CASSQAGRETQYF
TRBJ2-5 | NA | NA | TRBV5-4 | TGTGCCAGCAGCTTGGGGCGGGTTAGGGATAGCGAGACCCAGTACTTC | CASSLGRVRDSETQYF
TRBJ1-2 | NA | NA | TRBV7-9 | TGTGCCAGCAGCTTAAGGGCAGGATATGGCTACACCTTC | CASSLRAGYGYTF
TRBJ1-4 | NA | TRBD1 | TRBV5-4 | TGTGCCAGCAGCTGGGACAGGGGAAAACTGTTTTTT | CASSWDRGKLFF
TRBJ2-5 | few | NA | TRBV27 | TGTGCCAGCAGTTTAAATCCTAGTTCAAAGACCCAGTACTTC | CASSLNPSSKTQYF
TRBJ2-3 | NA | TRBD2 | TRBV6-5 | TGTGCCAGCAGTTACGCGGGGGGCCAGACAGATACGCAGTATTTT | CASSYAGGQTDTQYF
TRBJ2-1 | NA | NA | TRBV5-1 | TGCGCCAGCAGCTTGGAAAGTACTTACAATGAGCAGTTCTTC | CASSLESTYNEQFF
TRBJ1-1 | few | NA | TRBV6-5 | TGTGCCAGCAGTTACGCACAGCTGAACACTGAAGCTTTCTTT | CASSYAQLNTEAFF
TRBJ2-3 | once | NA | TRBV29-1 | TGCAGCGTTGAGACGACTGAACAGCGGCCCGATACGCAGTATTTT | CSVETTEQRPDTQYF
TRBJ2-2 | few | TRBD1 | TRBV4-2 | TGTGCCAGCAGCCAAGAGGGGACAGCTAACACCGGGGAGCTGTTTTTT | CASSQEGTANTGELFF
TRBJ2-3 | NA | NA | TRBV5-1 | TGCGCCAGCAGCTTGGCGTCTAGTCTGGATACGCAGTATTTT | CASSLASSLDTQYF
TRBJ1-3 | NA | NA | TRBV5-1 | TGCGCCAGCCGGGACATTGGAAACACCATATATTTT | CASRDIGNTIYF
TRBJ1-2 | NA | NA | TRBV11-1 | TGTGCCAGCAGTCCCGGGACACCCCTCCCGAACTATGGCTACACCTTC | CASSPGTPLPNYGYTF